These 9 T cell receptor beta chains were sequenced from one sample in a study of a mutant IDH1 vaccine in newly diagnosed glioma. The time point was: week 5, during vaccination. Topical imiquimod was applied with each vaccine dose, which held 300 ug of mutant IDH1 20-mer peptide. The data were produced by immunoSEQ multiplex PCR, yet TCRdb's version contains in-frame clones alone and is incomplete. Among approximately 57,000 clones listed, 82% were seen once. Their specific antigens are unknown. Sequencing used PBMCs, obtained from a glioma patient whose treatment included an IDH1 peptide vaccine. These TCRs come from a woman younger than 30 with glioma. Some clones in this sample may be carry-over from other donors' samples.

This clone showed up just once. This chain joins TRBV7-2 and TRBJ2-2; D is tentatively TRBD1 or TRBD2 (6 bases each). CDR3 length: 17 residues. Germline V CDR1 and CDR2: SGHTA, FQGNSA. Trimming removed 4 bases from V and 1 base from J, with 16 bases in between. CDR3 nucleotides: TGTGCCAGCAGCTCAGCCCCGGGGGCCTGGAACACCGGGGAGCTGTTTTTT. Its translation is CASSSAPGAWNTGELFF.

The J gene is TRBJ2-5, the V gene TRBV6-5; D uncertain. Germline-derived CDR1 and CDR2 are MNHEY and SVGAGI. Trimming stripped 4 bases from V and 5 bases from J, with 8 bases between. CDR3 size: 12 residues. The CDR3 spells CASSFSWETQYF. CDR3 in DNA: TGTGCCAGCAGTTTCTCCTGGGAGACCCAGTACTTC.

V usage is TRBV6-5 and J usage is TRBJ2-7; perhaps D is TRBD1 or TRBD2 (5 bases each). Germline CDR1 reads MNHEY; CDR2 reads SVGAGI. Trimming shortened V by 6 bases and J by 8 bases, and 20 bases separated the two germline ends. This CDR3 has 14 amino acids. This CDR3 reads CASRRPGRPPKQYF. The CDR3 nucleotides are TGTGCCAGCAGACGTCCGGGACGGCCCCCAAAGCAGTACTTC.

The chain uses TRBV5-1 and TRBJ1-6; 10 bases align to TRBD1. The CDR3 contains 16 residues. Germline V CDR1 and CDR2: SGHRS, YFSETQ. The V and J ends lost 3 bases and 3 bases, in that order; junction bases with no gene match: 3. CDR3 in DNA: TGCGCCAGCAGCTCCGGGACAGGGGACTATAATTCACCCCTCCACTTT. Its protein is CASSSGTGDYNSPLHF.

This clone was observed a few times. The same CDR3 is also encoded by other DNA sequences in this sample. This chain links TRBV28 with TRBJ1-1; D may be TRBD1 (5 bases). The CDR3 spans 14 residues. V was shortened by 4 bases and J by 4 bases, with 13 bases between the two germline ends. Germline-derived CDR1 and CDR2 are MDHEN and SYDVKM. The CDR3 here is CASSYRTYATEAFF. The CDR3 DNA reads as TGTGCCAGCAGTTACCGGACATACGCCACTGAAGCTTTCTTT. Complete variable domain (other parts from reference TRBV28 and TRBJ1-1): DVKVTQSSRYLVKRTGEKVFLECVQDMDHENMFWYRQDPGLGLRLIYFSYDVKMKEKGDIPEGYSVSREKKERFSLILESASTNQTSMYLCASSYRTYATEAFFGQGTRLTVV.

This chain joins TRBV20-1 and TRBJ2-5; D remains unclear. This CDR3 contains 10 residues. V shed 5 bases and J shed 3 bases, with 4 bases lying between them. CDR1 is DFQATT and CDR2 is SNEGSKA in the germline V gene (reference sequence). CDR3 DNA: TGCAGTGCTCGCAAAGAGACCCAGTACTTC. Translation: CSARKETQYF.

V is TRBV5-1 and J is TRBJ2-7; a weak D match, TRBD1 (5 bases). Germline lookup yields CDR1 SGHRS and CDR2 YFSETQ. Trimming removed 4 bases from V and 2 bases from J, with 13 bases in between. The CDR3 covers 14 residues. CDR3 loop: CASSRGAGTYEQYF. DNA of the CDR3: TGCGCCAGCAGCCGTGGGGCAGGGACCTACGAGCAGTACTTC.

J is TRBJ1-2 and V is TRBV5-6; 9 bases agree with TRBD1. The CDR3 is 16 residues long. After removal of 2 bases from V and 0 bases from J, the junction contained 5 bases not matched to a gene. Germline CDR1 reads SGHDT; CDR2 reads YYEEEE. CDR3 coding DNA: TGTGCCAGCAGCTTAGGACAGGGGCGAGCTAACTATGGCTACACCTTC. Protein: CASSLGQGRANYGYTF.

V usage is TRBV5-4 and J usage is TRBJ2-7, with a weak D call TRBD1 (6 bases). Germline V gene sequence: CDR1 SGHNT, CDR2 YYREEE (reference sequence). The CDR3 contains 12 residues. Trimming removed 3 bases at V and 4 bases at J, with 8 bases between. The CDR3, as DNA: TGTGCCAGCAGCTCAGGGGAATACGAGCAGTACTTC. It codes for CASSSGEYEQYF.